This TCR beta chain stems from a study of blood T cells in healthy people across ages. CDR1 LGHNA and CDR2 YSLEER come from the germline V gene. The CDR3 is 18 amino acids. V gave up 3 bases and J gave up 2 bases; unmatched junction bases: 10. A J-beta primer mix and a sample-barcoded 5' primer were used in a second PCR of roughly 7 to 12 cycles. TCRdb redid the calling of the 5' RACE reads with MiXCR, one entry per CDR3 protein. The sample records approximately 830,000 distinct CDR3 sequences, roughly 60% being singletons. Sequencing was done on a sample of blood. The rearrangement uses TRBV4-3 and TRBJ2-1; 10 nucleotides agree with TRBD2. This TCR came from a man younger than 40 in good health. The CDR3 DNA sequence: TGCGCCAGCAGCCAGAGCCCAGCGGGGGGGATCGCCTACAATGAGCAGTTCTTC. Translated, it gives CASSQSPAGGIAYNEQFF.